What follows are 4 T cell receptor beta chains derived from one specimen sequenced in a study of PD-1 blockade in classical Hodgkin lymphoma. Relapse was seen in all patients after autologous stem cell transplantation, and brentuximab vedotin exposure was variable. Generated by immunoSEQ multiplex PCR, the TCRdb table keeps only in-frame clones and is missing some. The profile shows tens of thousands of clones, over 65% of them singletons. The sequenced sample was peripheral blood mononuclear cells (PBMCs), obtained at baseline. These receptor sequences come from a human donor with classical Hodgkin lymphoma.

V and J are TRBV4-3 and TRBJ2-1; D uncertain. The CDR3 consists of 14 residues. Germline lookup yields CDR1 LGHNA and CDR2 YSLEER. Trimming took 4 bases from V and 10 from J, leaving 17 bases between them. CDR3 amino acids: CASSPSGASEEQFF. In nucleotides, the CDR3 is TGCGCCAGCAGCCCCTCTGGAGCCAGTGAGGAGCAGTTCTTC.

The chain links TRBV7-3 to TRBJ2-1; D is ambiguous. Germline assignment: CDR1 SGHTA and CDR2 FQGTGA. V dropped 2 bases and J dropped 4 bases, with 6 bases sitting between them. This CDR3 region has 13 residues. The DNA for the CDR3 is TGTGCCAGCAGCTTAGGCCAATACAATGAGCAGTTCTTC. It yields the protein CASSLGQYNEQFF.

This clone appeared a few times. The chain recombines TRBV4-3 with TRBJ2-7, with D possibly matching TRBD1 (5 bases). CDR3 length: 14 residues. Trimming stripped 0 bases from V and 6 bases from J, with 12 bases between. Germline V gene lookup returns CDR1 LGHNA and CDR2 YSLEER. CDR3 region: CASSQDPKGLEQYF. In DNA, the CDR3 is TGCGCCAGCAGCCAAGATCCAAAGGGGCTCGAGCAGTACTTC.

The chain links TRBV11-2 to TRBJ2-7; tentatively, D is TRBD1 or TRBD2 (6 bases each). Germline CDR1 and CDR2: SGHAT and FQNNGV. V was shortened by 6 bases and J by 7 bases, with 22 bases between the two germline ends. CDR3 size: 15 residues. CDR3 sequence reads: CASRAQGGGRSEQYF. The CDR3 DNA reads as TGTGCCAGCAGGGCCCAAGGAGGGGGACGTTCTGAGCAGTACTTC. Based on the CDR3 plus reference TRBV11-2 and TRBJ2-7, the full variable domain is EAGVAQSPRYKIIEKRQSVAFWCNPISGHATLYWYQQILGQGPKLLIQFQNNGVVDDSQLPKDRFSAERLKGVDSTLKIQPAKLEDSAVYLCASRAQGGGRSEQYFGPGTRLTVT.